This entry is about one TCR beta chain. Its target is not known. Trimming cost V 0 bases and J 6 bases, with 9 bases left between them. This CDR3 is 14 amino acids long. CDR1 LGHNA and CDR2 YNFKEQ come from the germline V gene. The data originate from a study of CD4 T cells in relation to SARS-CoV-2 and coronaviruses. Study-wide results and caveats: Pre-pandemic and post-infection samples never came from the same donor.

Generated by immunoSEQ multiplex PCR, the TCRdb table keeps only in-frame clones and is missing some. The data hold 20,000 to 25,000 clones, with 76% observed a single time. The unexposed donors gave CD4+ T cells in about 2010-2019, prior to COVID-19. Isolation of CD4+ T cells took place after approximately eleven days in culture. As cell numbers allowed, unexposed-donor CD4+ T cells faced SARS-CoV-2 S/N and four cold-coronavirus spikes. The clonotype originates from a human donor in good health. The chain combines TRBV4-2 with TRBJ2-1; D remains ambiguous. The sequenced material came from CD4+ T cells from PBMCs, cultured in vitro. The CDR3 DNA follows: TGTGCCAGCAGCCAAGAAGGTATGGCCAATGAGCAGTTCTTC. Protein: CASSQEGMANEQFF.